This entry concerns a single T cell receptor beta chain. The target antigen is unknown. This sample was taken from a study of CXCR3-negative and CXCR3-positive naive CD8 T cells. Study information: Overall TRB read output was around 130 million, and each library contained about 1.5 +/- 0.3 million reads. General study points: TRB CDR3s of CXCR3-positive naive cells were more hydrophobic than those of CXCR3-negative naive cells. TRBV-TRBJ usage matched between naive CXCR3-negative and CXCR3-positive cells but not between memory cells.

All TRB cDNA libraries came from 5' RACE performed with UMI labels. TCRdb re-called the 5' RACE reads and gives one entry per CDR3 protein, without DNA. Its listing shows fewer than 90,000 distinct CDR3 sequences. This CDR3 contains 11 residues. The sequence came from a human donor in good health. Some clones in this sample may be carry-over from other donors' samples. The chain combines TRBV12-3 or TRBV12-4 with TRBJ2-3. The sequenced material came from naive CXCR3+ CD8+ T cells from blood. The subset denotes: CD45RO-CCR7+CD27+CD95- naive CD8+ T cells expressing CXCR3 (TNR3+). CDR3 region: CASSPEDTQYF.